This note documents a single T cell receptor (beta chain) sequence. Its target is not known. Trimming stripped 0 bases from V and 2 bases from J, with 5 bases between. Germline V gene data show CDR1 as KGHSY and CDR2 as FQNENV. The CDR3 is 13 amino acids. This record comes from a study of T cell responses to AZD1222 COVID-19 vaccine. The wider study: The study pooled second doses at about 4 or about 12 weeks. General study points: Donors were chiefly white British, with a greater number of females, and clonal diversity was perhaps underestimated. It was only after the peak T cell response that any repertoires were sampled.

Only in-frame clones appear in the TCRdb table, and some are missing; sequencing was by immunoSEQ multiplex PCR. This sample carries about 96,000 clones, 80% to 90% of them seen once, and the ten largest clones take about 1.5%. This chain links TRBV16 with TRBJ2-7; D is perhaps TRBD1 (5 bases). The sequencing used peripheral blood, collected on day 0 of AZD1222 vaccination. The sequence was collected from an adult in good health. The CDR3 DNA is TGTGCCAGCAGCCAATCAGGGGCCTACGAGCAGTACTTC. Amino acid sequence: CASSQSGAYEQYF.